The clone carrying this T cell receptor (beta chain) was counted only a few times. The antigen is not known. For TCR beta, libraries came from quantitative 5'-RACE with molecular barcodes. TCRdb reprocessed the 5' RACE reads via MiXCR and lists one record per CDR3 protein. The sample holds 350,000 to 400,000 distinct CDR3 sequences, approximately 22% seen once. The sample belongs to a study of CD8 T cells in ankylosing spondylitis. Study-level findings and limits: Earlier authors reported some of these motif variants in reactive arthritis synovial fluid and blood. Matched ankylosing spondylitis synovial fluid reportedly showed significant enrichment of disease-linked clones.

The germline gives CDR1 SEHNR, CDR2 FQNEAQ (reference sequence). Trimming left V 3 bases short and J 0 bases short, with 14 bases between. There are 16 residues in the CDR3. The sequencing sample was made of blood, either unsorted or a sorted T cell fraction (not recorded which). This TCR came from a male donor with ankylosing spondylitis or in good health (not recorded which). This sequence joins TRBV7-9 and TRBJ1-2, with D possibly matching TRBD1 (5 bases). CDR3 sequence: CASSFGGTTTNYGYTF. In DNA form, the CDR3 reads TGTGCCAGCAGCTTTGGAGGGACCACTACTAACTATGGCTACACCTTC.